This TCR beta chain was captured by sequencing in a study of cytomegalovirus exposure and HLA in healthy donors. Background on the study: Assignment to the Caucasian-associated ancestry cluster applied to approximately 80% of the approximately 370 genotyped donors. Study-wide findings and caveats: Roughly uniform sequencing depth across donors was assumed, possibly incorrectly.

The PCR used 60 Vbeta and 13 Jbeta primers. Profiling relied on immunoSEQ multiplex PCR, and the TCRdb table lists in-frame clones only, not all of them. The sample yields roughly 150,000 clones, 75% to 90% seen once. Remarks on this clone: Its target is not known.

Germline V CDR1 and CDR2: MNHEY, SMNVEV (reference sequence). V gave up 1 base and J gave up 3 bases, with 7 bases separating them. There are 14 residues in the CDR3. This sequence was found in a male donor in good health and CMV-seronegative. Sequences were obtained from PBMCs. The chain combines TRBV27 with TRBJ1-5; D may be TRBD1 (6 bases). In DNA, the CDR3 is TGTGCCAGCAGTTTATACAGGGCCAATCAGCCCCAGCATTTT. Its translation is CASSLYRANQPQHF.